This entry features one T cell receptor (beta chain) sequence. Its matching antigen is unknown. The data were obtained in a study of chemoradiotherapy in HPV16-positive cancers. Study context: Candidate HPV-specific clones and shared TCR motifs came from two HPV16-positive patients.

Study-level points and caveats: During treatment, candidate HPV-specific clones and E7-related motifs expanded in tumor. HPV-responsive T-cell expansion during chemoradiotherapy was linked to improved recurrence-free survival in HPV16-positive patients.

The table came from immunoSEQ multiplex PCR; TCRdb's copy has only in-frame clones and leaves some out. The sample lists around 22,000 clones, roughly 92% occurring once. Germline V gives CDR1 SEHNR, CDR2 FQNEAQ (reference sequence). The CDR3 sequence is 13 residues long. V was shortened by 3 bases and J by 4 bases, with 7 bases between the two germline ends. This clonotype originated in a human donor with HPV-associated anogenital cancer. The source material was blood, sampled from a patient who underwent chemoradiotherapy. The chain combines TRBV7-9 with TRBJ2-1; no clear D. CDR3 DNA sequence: TGTGCCAGCAGCTTCCTGGGTTACAATGAGCAGTTCTTC. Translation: CASSFLGYNEQFF.